This T cell receptor beta chain was sequenced in a study of beta chain features in type 1 diabetes. Broader study findings: Moderate but significant shortening of TCRB CDR3s was recorded in all four CD4+ subsets from Type 1 diabetes patients.

The authors reverse transcribed all of the isolated RNA, so sequencing captured expressed TCRB transcripts. Clones were read by immunoSEQ multiplex PCR, and TCRdb kept only the in-frame ones, dropping some. The sample includes about 53,000 clones, 60% to 70% seen only once; the top ten take 0.29%. This CDR3 has 17 residues. The germline CDR1 and CDR2 sequences are ENHRY and SYGVKD. Trimming cost V 6 bases and J 4 bases; bases outside gene matches: 8. The sample holds a few counts of this clone. Its antigen is unidentified. This sequence was found in a woman aged 25 to 39 with type 1 diabetes. The sample was stem cell memory CD4+ T cells from blood. The genes are TRBV10-3 and TRBJ2-6; 11 bases align to TRBD1. The CDR3 DNA reads TGTGCCATCAGCGCCCGGGACAGGGGGTTCGGGGCCAACGTCCTGACTTTC. It translates to CAISARDRGFGANVLTF.